This TCR beta chain is drawn from a study of T-cell reconstitution after alpha-beta-depleted transplantation in children. This CDR3 is 13 amino acids long. Germline V lookup: CDR1 DFQATT, CDR2 SNEGSKA (reference sequence). Trimming removed 3 bases at V and 5 bases at J, with 14 bases between. Preparation of the TCRbeta library was carried out with unique molecular identifiers. Each CDR3 protein gets one entry after TCRdb re-called the PCR reads with MiXCR. The table lists around 600,000 distinct CDR3 sequences, under 25% of them singletons. The material sequenced was PBMCs, mostly from graft donor cells, taken 360 days after TCRalphabeta/CD19-depleted stem cell transplant. The chain uses TRBV20-1 and TRBJ2-7, with D possibly being TRBD2 (7 bases). The source is a boy in the first two years of life who had a stem cell transplant for acute myeloid leukemia, so the T cells may come from the graft donor. CDR3 region: CSASGGGRNEQYF. CDR3 sequence (DNA): TGCAGTGCTAGTGGGGGGGGGCGGAACGAGCAGTACTTC.